This entry describes one TCR beta chain. The repertoire was sequenced with immunoSEQ multiplex PCR; TCRdb's copy has only in-frame clones and lacks some. The repertoire has about 280,000 clones, about 87% of them found once; the top ten carry under 4%. This specimen comes from a study of Ad26.COV2.S vaccination and SARS-CoV-2 variants. The CDR3 consists of 16 residues. Stated treatment: over 15 received Ad26.COV2.S at low or high dose, single or two shots; about five received placebo; per-sample allocation not given. After the first vaccine or placebo injection, samples were drawn on day 63. Sequencing used peripheral blood, obtained in a trial of Ad26.COV2.S vaccine versus placebo. The rearrangement joins TRBV21-1 to TRBJ2-2; whether TRBD1, the table's D call, matches the DNA was not checked. TRBV21-1 is assigned pseudogene status. This clonotype was obtained from a person aged 18 to 65 who received the Ad26.COV2.S COVID-19 vaccine or a placebo. CDR3 protein: CASSTGQGAWTGELFF. The CDR3 DNA sequence: TGTGCCAGCAGCACAGGACAGGGGGCGTGGACCGGGGAGCTGTTTTTT.